This is a list of T cell receptor beta chains from one sample in a study of blood T cell repertoires in COVID-19. Some clones are missing from TCRdb's copy, which holds only in-frame ones; the method was immunoSEQ multiplex PCR. This sample has about 190,000 clones, with under 85% found just once. Sequenced material: peripheral blood. These receptors came from an elderly man with COVID-19, enrolled during active disease. Each CDR3 is given with its conserved first and last residue. Each record gives: clone size, D gene, J gene, V gene, CDR3 protein, CDR3 DNA. The D gene is left open where the match is weak. Clone size is not always given. Where it is, it says once, few, many or a class for expanded clones.

NA	NA	TRBJ1-4	TRBV5-6	CASSLIGSEEKLFF	TGTGCCAGCAGCTTGATTGGGAGTGAAGAAAAACTGTTTTTT
NA	NA	TRBJ2-2	TRBV11-3	CASSQPVSGELFF	TGTGCCAGCAGCCAACCAGTATCCGGGGAGCTGTTTTTT
NA	NA	TRBJ1-2	TRBV6-1	CASSDTGTGYGYTF	TGTGCCAGCAGTGACACAGGGACGGGCTATGGCTACACCTTC
NA	NA	TRBJ2-3	TRBV3-1/TRBV3-2	CASSGGRRGLSTDTQYF	TGTGCCAGCAGTGGGGGTAGGCGGGGGCTTAGCACAGATACGCAGTATTTT
NA	TRBD2	TRBJ2-3	TRBV20-1	CSASRGADTQYF	TGCAGTGCTAGTCGGGGGGCAGATACGCAGTATTTT
NA	TRBD1	TRBJ2-2	TRBV4-1	CASSPDRAPGELFF	TGCGCCAGCAGCCCCGACAGGGCTCCCGGGGAGCTGTTTTTT
NA	NA	TRBJ2-7	TRBV7-2	CASSSSSGFYEQYF	TGTGCCAGCAGCTCATCATCGGGGTTCTACGAGCAGTACTTC
NA	NA	TRBJ2-1	TRBV19	CASSIVGGVPYNEQFF	TGTGCCAGTAGTATAGTAGGGGGGGTCCCTTACAATGAGCAGTTCTTC
many	NA	TRBJ2-2	TRBV11-2	CASSLDVSGRLFF	TGTGCCAGCAGCTTAGATGTGTCGGGAAGGCTGTTTTTT
NA	TRBD2	TRBJ2-5	TRBV2	CASGTTVKTQYF	TGTGCCAGCGGGACTACCGTAAAGACCCAGTACTTC
NA	NA	TRBJ1-1	TRBV7-9	CASSSSKIPEAFF	TGTGCCAGCAGCTCATCTAAAATACCCGAAGCTTTCTTT
NA	TRBD1	TRBJ1-5	TRBV6-5	CASRPTGWTPQHF	TGTGCCAGCAGACCGACAGGGTGGACGCCCCAGCATTTT
few	TRBD1	TRBJ1-1	TRBV6-1	CASSESPGGTEAFF	TGTGCCAGCAGTGAATCCCCAGGGGGAACTGAAGCTTTCTTT
NA	TRBD1	TRBJ1-1	TRBV2	CASSVDRGRWEAFF	TGTGCCAGCAGCGTGGACAGGGGGCGCTGGGAGGCTTTCTTT
NA	TRBD1	TRBJ1-4	TRBV5-1	CASSLWDRDNEKLFF	TGCGCCAGCAGCTTGTGGGACAGAGATAATGAAAAACTGTTTTTT
NA	TRBD1	TRBJ1-4	TRBV5-8	CASSPSGTGYEKLFF	TGTGCCAGCAGCCCCTCCGGGACAGGGTACGAAAAACTGTTTTTT
NA	NA	TRBJ1-1	TRBV14	CASSQQGMPNTEAFF	TGTGCCAGCAGCCAGCAGGGCATGCCGAACACTGAAGCTTTCTTT
NA	NA	TRBJ2-5	TRBV4-2	CASSQDTQRETQYF	TGTGCCAGCAGCCAAGACACTCAGCGGGAGACCCAGTACTTC
NA	TRBD1	TRBJ2-7	TRBV19	CASSMGRTGGEGEQYF	TGTGCCAGTAGTATGGGTAGGACAGGGGGTGAAGGCGAGCAGTACTTC
NA	NA	TRBJ2-5	TRBV4-1	CASSQQIAQETQYF	TGCGCCAGCAGCCAACAGATAGCACAAGAGACCCAGTACTTC
NA	NA	TRBJ1-5	TRBV2	CASTEREGPNQPQHF	TGTGCCAGCACCGAAAGGGAGGGTCCCAATCAGCCCCAGCATTTT
NA	TRBD1	TRBJ1-1	TRBV7-2	CASSLGGQLNTEAFF	TGTGCCAGCAGCTTAGGGGGACAGCTGAACACTGAAGCTTTCTTT
NA	NA	TRBJ2-4	TRBV19	CASSIAPQGMGFAKNIQYF	TGTGCCAGTAGTATCGCACCTCAGGGGATGGGTTTTGCCAAAAACATTCAGTACTTC
NA	NA	TRBJ2-7	TRBV4-2	CASSQEERGEQYF	TGTGCCAGCAGCCAAGAAGAAAGGGGCGAGCAGTACTTC
once	NA	TRBJ1-6	TRBV7-2	CASSLGRVIHNSPLHF	TGTGCCAGCAGCTTAGGACGGGTAATACATAATTCACCCCTCCACTTT
NA	TRBD1	TRBJ1-1	TRBV19	CASSIGQGRSWNTEAFF	TGTGCCAGTAGTATAGGACAGGGTCGGAGTTGGAACACTGAAGCTTTCTTT
NA	NA	TRBJ1-4	TRBV5-1	CASSLAAGRGEKLFF	TGCGCCAGCAGCCTGGCAGCAGGGAGGGGTGAAAAACTGTTTTTT
few	TRBD1	TRBJ2-2	TRBV10-3	CAISGQGADTGELFF	TGTGCCATCAGTGGACAGGGGGCGGACACCGGGGAGCTGTTTTTT
once	TRBD1	TRBJ1-2	TRBV9	CASSDARGQGHYGYTF	TGTGCCAGCAGCGATGCCCGGGGACAGGGTCACTATGGCTACACCTTC
NA	NA	TRBJ1-1	TRBV18	CASSPRGQVTNTEAFF	TGTGCCAGCTCACCACGCGGACAAGTAACGAACACTGAAGCTTTCTTT
once	TRBD1	TRBJ1-2	TRBV18	CASSPGQDYGYTF	TGTGCCAGCTCACCAGGACAGGATTATGGCTACACCTTC
NA	NA	TRBJ1-1	TRBV4-2	CASSQEGAGSNPEAFF	TGTGCCAGCAGCCAAGAGGGTGCGGGGTCGAACCCTGAAGCTTTCTTT
NA	NA	TRBJ2-3	TRBV5-1	CASSLKPSSQPDTQYF	TGCGCCAGCAGCTTGAAGCCTAGCAGTCAGCCAGATACGCAGTATTTT
NA	NA	TRBJ2-2	TRBV10-3	CAIRPHDRPTGELFF	TGTGCCATCCGGCCCCATGACAGGCCCACCGGGGAGCTGTTTTTT
NA	NA	TRBJ2-5	TRBV20-1	CSAGPGETQYF	TGCAGTGCAGGTCCGGGGGAGACCCAGTACTTC
NA	TRBD1	TRBJ1-2	TRBV5-1	CASSGTGGRYGYTF	TGCGCCAGCAGTGGGACAGGGGGCCGCTATGGCTACACCTTC
NA	NA	TRBJ1-2	TRBV18	CASSLSRATNYGYTF	TGTGCCAGCTCACTAAGCAGAGCGACTAACTATGGCTACACCTTC
NA	NA	TRBJ1-1	TRBV11-2	CASSWGQNTEAFF	TGTGCCAGCAGCTGGGGACAGAACACTGAAGCTTTCTTT
NA	NA	TRBJ2-5	TRBV5-1	CASSLLLRSPPKTETQYF	TGCGCCAGCAGCTTACTACTGAGGTCACCCCCCAAAACAGAGACCCAGTACTTC